Following are 32 T cell receptor beta chains from one sample sequenced in a study of long-term antiretroviral therapy in people with HIV. At the survey level, the v3.0 immunoSEQ assay was run. Assay: immunoSEQ multiplex PCR; the TCRdb copy retains only in-frame clones and omits some. The table has approximately 19,000 clones, approximately 79% seen once. This sample comprised unsorted PBMCs, obtained at the start of antiretroviral therapy, before treatment. All receptors derive from a man aged 18 to 29 with HIV.

The rearrangement uses TRBV9 and TRBJ2-6, with D possibly being TRBD1 (6 bases). The V end was cut by 3 bases, the J end by 3 bases, with 16 bases between. The germline V gene encodes CDR1 SGDLS and CDR2 YYNGEE. The CDR3 length is 17 residues. This chain's CDR3 is CASSATGGWVGANVLTF. The CDR3 DNA reads TGTGCCAGCAGCGCGACAGGCGGGTGGGTTGGGGCCAACGTCCTGACTTTC.

The chain carries TRBV27 and TRBJ2-1; 12 bases align to TRBD2. The CDR3 loop spans 15 amino acids. After removal of 4 bases from V and 6 bases from J, the junction contained 4 bases not matched to a gene. Germline V lookup: CDR1 MNHEY, CDR2 SMNVEV (reference sequence). DNA for the CDR3: TGTGCCAGCAGTTATTGGACTAGCGGGACCAATGAGCAGTTCTTC. It encodes CASSYWTSGTNEQFF.

The gene calls are TRBV7-9 and TRBJ1-1, with TRBD1 identical over 10 bases. Germline trimming cut 5 bases from V and 5 bases from J; bases unmatched to any gene: 5. This CDR3 spans 14 amino acids. Germline CDR1 reads SEHNR; CDR2 reads FQNEAQ (reference sequence). This CDR3 is CASSGQGGITEAFF. The CDR3 nucleotides are TGTGCCAGCAGCGGACAGGGGGGTATAACTGAAGCTTTCTTT.

V gene TRBV7-9 combines with J gene TRBJ2-2, with TRBD2 matching 7 bases. V dropped 4 bases and J dropped 0; count of bases not matched to a gene: 2. CDR1 and CDR2 (germline): SEHNR, FQNEAQ (reference sequence). This CDR3 comprises 15 residues. The CDR3 sequence is CASSYGTTNTGELFF. CDR3 coding DNA: TGTGCCAGCAGCTACGGGACTACGAACACCGGGGAGCTGTTTTTT.

This sequence joins TRBV7-9 and TRBJ2-7, with a possible D match to TRBD2 (6 bases). Per the germline V gene, CDR1 is SEHNR and CDR2 is FQNEAQ (reference sequence). The V gene lost 5 bases and the J gene lost 5 bases, with 25 bases spanning the gap. This CDR3 region has 17 residues. CDR3 in amino acids: CASSPTSGDAPRDEQYF. The DNA for the CDR3 is TGTGCCAGCAGCCCCACTTCGGGGGACGCGCCGAGGGACGAGCAGTACTTC.

The rearrangement uses TRBV27 and TRBJ2-7; TRBD2 matches at 9 bases. This CDR3 is built from 14 residues. V lost 2 bases to trimming and J lost 4 bases; unmatched junction nucleotides: 3. Germline assignment: CDR1 MNHEY and CDR2 SMNVEV (reference sequence). In DNA form, the CDR3 reads TGTGCCAGCAGTTTAAATAGCGGGGGATACGAGCAGTACTTC. Translation gives CASSLNSGGYEQYF.

This rearrangement joins TRBV9 to TRBJ2-1; the match to TRBD1 covers 8 bases. Germline trimming cut 4 bases from V and 6 bases from J; bases unmatched to any gene: 6. The CDR3 length is 14 residues. Germline V gene sequence: CDR1 SGDLS, CDR2 YYNGEE. The CDR3 sequence: CASSSGQGTNEQFF. CDR3 DNA: TGTGCCAGCAGCTCCGGACAGGGTACCAATGAGCAGTTCTTC.

This chain connects TRBV27 to TRBJ2-7; 9 bases are a match to TRBD2. J gave up 3 bases and V 5 bases, and 11 bases lay outside the gene matches. The CDR3 runs 16 residues. Germline lookup yields CDR1 MNHEY and CDR2 SMNVEV (reference sequence). The CDR3 reads CASSPITGTSSYEQYF. CDR3 sequence (DNA): TGTGCCAGCAGTCCTATTACCGGGACTAGCAGCTACGAGCAGTACTTC.

The genes are TRBV6-1 and TRBJ1-1, with D perhaps TRBD1 (6 bases). This CDR3 is 13 amino acids long. Germline CDR1 is MNHNS and CDR2 is SASEGT. Trimming stripped 5 bases from V and 1 base from J, with 8 bases between. The CDR3 nucleotides are TGTGCCAGCAGTAGGGACACGAACACTGAAGCTTTCTTT. This encodes CASSRDTNTEAFF.

This clone was picked up a small number of times. The gene calls are TRBV29-1 and TRBJ2-3; tentatively, D is TRBD1 (6 bases). Per germline, CDR1 SQVTM and CDR2 ANQGSEA. There are 14 residues in the CDR3. CDR3 amino acids: CGRLWGRSADTQYF. CDR3 in DNA: TGCGGAAGGCTTTGGGGGCGGTCGGCAGATACGCAGTATTTT.

V gene TRBV27 combines with J gene TRBJ2-5; TRBD2 aligns across 11 bases. Germline CDR1 is MNHEY and CDR2 is SMNVEV (reference sequence). The CDR3 is 16 amino acids. Losses at the gene ends were 4 bases for V and 0 bases for J; bases not matched to a gene: 4. Written as DNA, the CDR3 is TGTGCCAGCAGTTGGGGACTAGCGGTAGACCAAGAGACCCAGTACTTC. Translating it yields CASSWGLAVDQETQYF.

The chain uses TRBV19 and TRBJ2-1; no definite D call. In germline, CDR1 is LNHDA, CDR2 SQIVND (reference sequence). CDR3 length: 16 residues. V shed 5 bases and J shed 0 bases, with 14 bases lying between them. CDR3 bases: TGTGCCAGTAGTCTTTCCTTTTTGAGCTCCTACAATGAGCAGTTCTTC. Protein: CASSLSFLSSYNEQFF.

CDR3 residues: CSGGTRRRELFF. CDR3 bases: TGCAGCGGGGGGACTCGTCGAAGGGAGCTGTTTTTT. This chain links TRBV29-1 with TRBJ2-2; maybe TRBD2 (6 bases). V shed 7 bases and J shed 9 bases, with 15 bases lying between them. The CDR3 is 12 amino acids. Per germline, CDR1 SQVTM and CDR2 ANQGSEA.

The rearrangement joins TRBV11-2 to TRBJ2-7; TRBD1 matches 8 bases. V lost 7 bases and J lost 3; bases outside the gene matches: 8. CDR3 length equals 14 residues. Germline values: CDR1 SGHAT, CDR2 FQNNGV. The CDR3, as DNA: TGTGCCAGCACCAGAGACAGGGGAATCTACGAGCAGTACTTC. Translation: CASTRDRGIYEQYF.

The rearrangement uses TRBV11-2 and TRBJ2-7, with D maybe TRBD1 (6 bases). V gave up 3 bases and J gave up 4 bases, with 10 bases separating them. Germline lookup yields CDR1 SGHAT and CDR2 FQNNGV. This CDR3 contains 13 residues. The DNA of the CDR3 is TGTGCCAGCAGCTTTGGGGGCGATTACGAGCAGTACTTC. It yields the protein CASSFGGDYEQYF.

The chain couples TRBV10-3 to TRBJ1-1, with 8 bases lining up with TRBD1. J lost 4 bases, V lost 8 bases, and 9 bases had no gene match. The V gene's germline CDR1 is ENHRY and CDR2 SYGVKD. This CDR3 region has 14 residues. The CDR3 reads CAIARQGLGTEAFF. CDR3 coding DNA: TGTGCCATCGCGCGACAGGGGTTGGGCACTGAAGCTTTCTTT.

J is TRBJ2-1 and V is TRBV2; 12 bases are shared with TRBD2. This CDR3 contains 16 residues. Germline V CDR1 and CDR2: SNHLY, FYNNEI. The junction had 7 bases not matched to a gene; V was cut back by 1 base and J by 9 bases. The CDR3 DNA reads as TGTGCCAGCAGTGAAGAGACTAGCGGGAGTTCATTTGAGCAGTTCTTC. Protein product: CASSEETSGSSFEQFF.

The rearrangement uses TRBV19 and TRBJ2-7, with 10 bases fitting TRBD1. The CDR3 contains 14 residues. Trimming took 5 bases from V and 1 from J; bases not matched to a gene: 2. Germline V gene lookup returns CDR1 LNHDA and CDR2 SQIVND (reference sequence). CDR3 bases: TGTGCCAGTAGTGCGGGACAGGGGTCCTACGAGCAGTACTTC. Protein product: CASSAGQGSYEQYF.

DNA for the CDR3: TGCGCCAGCAGTGAGTCAGGAGGAGTGGCCAGCACAGATACGCAGTATTTT. Encoded protein: CASSESGGVASTDTQYF. V and J are TRBV10-2 and TRBJ2-3, with D possibly being TRBD2 (5 bases). Germline values: CDR1 WSHSY, CDR2 SAAADI. The CDR3 extends over 17 amino acids. Trimming removed 0 bases at V and 0 bases at J, with 13 bases between.

The chain couples TRBV4-1 to TRBJ1-2; TRBD1 matches 7 bases. The CDR3 length is 15 residues. V lost 0 bases to trimming and J lost 4 bases; unmatched junction nucleotides: 5. Germline assignment: CDR1 MGHRA and CDR2 YSYEKL. CDR3 amino acids: CASSQERTGPYGYTF. CDR3 coding DNA: TGCGCCAGCAGCCAAGAGAGGACAGGCCCCTATGGCTACACCTTC.

This chain joins TRBV5-6 and TRBJ1-1, with D tentatively TRBD1 (6 bases). This CDR3 contains 16 residues. V lost 2 bases and J lost 6, with 20 bases in between. The V gene's germline CDR1 is SGHDT and CDR2 YYEEEE. The DNA of the CDR3 is TGTGCCAGCAGCTTTTTTGCGTCGGGGGCGACGGCTGAAGCTTTCTTT. It encodes CASSFFASGATAEAFF.

As DNA, the CDR3 is TGTGCCAGCAGCTCCCTACCTGAGACTTACTCCTACAATGAGCAGTTCTTC. Translation: CASSSLPETYSYNEQFF. The genes are TRBV21-1 and TRBJ2-1; the table's D call TRBD2 went unverified against the DNA. TRBV21-1 is listed as a pseudogene. CDR3 length: 17 residues.

This chain connects TRBV10-3 to TRBJ1-5; D is ambiguous. The ends were cut back, 10 bases at V and 5 bases at J, with 15 bases in the middle. Per germline, CDR1 ENHRY and CDR2 SYGVKD. The CDR3 covers 13 residues. Here the CDR3 reads CATSGPKDQPQHF. Written as DNA, the CDR3 is TGTGCCACCTCCGGTCCCAAGGATCAGCCCCAGCATTTT.

The rearrangement joins TRBV30 to TRBJ2-4, with D perhaps TRBD2 (5 bases). Deletions cut 5 bases from V and 4 bases from J, with 9 bases between. This CDR3 contains 12 residues. From germline, CDR1 is GTSNPN and CDR2 SVGIG (reference sequence). The CDR3 loop reads CAWSGGKNIQYF. DNA for the CDR3: TGTGCCTGGTCCGGAGGTAAAAACATTCAGTACTTC.

The J gene is TRBJ1-1, the V gene TRBV6-5, with TRBD1 identical over 9 bases. V lost 5 bases and J lost 4; bases outside the gene matches: 5. Germline V gives CDR1 MNHEY, CDR2 SVGAGI. The CDR3 is 14 residues long. The CDR3 is CASSGRTGATEAFF. DNA of the CDR3: TGTGCCAGCAGTGGAAGGACAGGGGCCACTGAAGCTTTCTTT.

The gene calls are TRBV6-6 and TRBJ2-4; 8 bases fit TRBD2. The trim removed 6 bases at V and 9 bases at J, leaving 7 bases unmatched. The CDR3 covers 13 residues. The germline V gene encodes CDR1 MNHNY and CDR2 SVGAGI (reference sequence). The CDR3 sequence is CASRSGSGGIQYF. The CDR3 coding sequence is TGTGCCAGCAGGAGCGGGAGCGGTGGCATTCAGTACTTC.

The chain combines TRBV4-3 with TRBJ2-1; unclear D gene. Germline V CDR1 and CDR2: LGHNA, YSLEER. V dropped 1 base and J dropped 10 bases, with 11 bases sitting between them. The CDR3 runs 13 residues. The DNA for the CDR3 is TGCGCCAGCAGCCAAGGAAGGCGTACGGAGCAGTTCTTC. Translation: CASSQGRRTEQFF.

This chain joins TRBV7-9 and TRBJ2-7; D perhaps matches TRBD2 (6 bases). This CDR3 is 12 amino acids long. V was pared by 4 bases and J by 6 bases, with 10 bases between. Germline V gene lookup returns CDR1 SEHNR and CDR2 FQNEAQ (reference sequence). This chain's CDR3 is CASSSGTGEQYF. Written as DNA, the CDR3 is TGTGCCAGCAGCTCCGGGACTGGCGAGCAGTACTTC. The entire variable domain, with the rest obtained from reference TRBV7-9 and TRBJ2-7, is as follows: DTGVSQNPRHKITKRGQNVTFRCDPISEHNRLYWYRQTLGQGPEFLTYFQNEAQLEKSRLLSDRFSAERPKGSFSTLEIQRTEQGDSAMYLCASSSGTGEQYFGPGTRLTVT.

The chain combines TRBV4-1 with TRBJ1-2, with D unclear. The CDR3 spans 16 residues. Per the germline V gene, CDR1 is MGHRA and CDR2 is YSYEKL. V was pared by 0 bases and J by 4 bases, with 15 bases between. CDR3 nucleotide sequence: TGCGCCAGCAGCCAAGATACTTTAGACGAACGCTATGGCTACACCTTC. Translated: CASSQDTLDERYGYTF.

The rearrangement uses TRBV28 and TRBJ1-1; no clear D gene. V lost 6 bases and J 7 bases, leaving 9 bases between the germline ends. CDR1 is MDHEN, CDR2 SYDVKM, per germline. The CDR3 is 11 residues long. The CDR3, as DNA: TGTGCCAGCAGCCAGGAGATTGAAGCTTTCTTT. This gives the protein CASSQEIEAFF.

This chain joins TRBV6-1 and TRBJ1-2; no firm D call. Germline assignment: CDR1 MNHNS and CDR2 SASEGT. The CDR3 is 13 residues long. Trimming cost V 3 bases and J 5 bases, with 10 bases left between them. CDR3 amino acids: CASSDLEWYGYTF. The DNA of the CDR3 is TGTGCCAGCAGTGATTTAGAATGGTATGGCTACACCTTC.

The genes are TRBV29-1 and TRBJ1-1; D not certain. The CDR3 extends over 13 amino acids. The V end was cut by 3 bases, the J end by 2 bases, with 10 bases between. CDR1 SQVTM and CDR2 ANQGSEA come from the germline V gene. Here the CDR3 reads CSVESVTNTEAFF. The CDR3 DNA reads as TGCAGCGTTGAGTCGGTTACTAACACTGAAGCTTTCTTT. The complete variable domain, with remaining parts taken from reference TRBV29-1 and TRBJ1-1, reads SAVISQKPSRDICQRGTSLTIQCQVDSQVTMMFWYRQQPGQSLTLIATANQGSEATYESGFVIDKFPISRPNLTFSTLTVSNMSPEDSSIYLCSVESVTNTEAFFGQGTRLTVV.